This T cell receptor (beta chain) was recovered during a study of CD8+CD57+ T cells in acquired aplastic anemia. Study in general: Healthy CD8+ samples averaged roughly 12 million reads.

General study results and limits: Significance was not reached for CD8+ Simpson's diversity between patients and controls. Patients had twenty-nine CD8+ CDR3 sequences in common with controls (the shared set).

The CDR3 length is 14 residues. The germline V gene encodes CDR1 SGHVS and CDR2 FQNEAQ. TCR beta VDJ and CDR3 were profiled, and genomic DNA was the template. From the reads, TCRdb called clonotypes with MiXCR, one entry per CDR3 protein. Among hundreds of thousands of distinct CDR3 sequences, 65% to 80% were seen once, and the ten largest hold 4%. On this clonotype itself: What it binds is unknown. Germline and junction disagree at one end, which may indicate a read error.

J is TRBJ2-7 and V is TRBV7-8, with 10 bases fitting TRBD1. Specimen: sorted CD4+, CD8+, or CD8+CD57+ T cells (not recorded which) from PBMCs. This sequence was found in a human donor in good health, serving as a control. This CDR3 is CASSTRGTGASEQF. CDR3 bases: TGTGCCAGCAGCACACGCGGGACAGGGGCGTCGGAGCAGTTC. The variable domain in full, completed from reference TRBV7-8 and TRBJ2-7, reads GAGVSQSPRYKVAKRGQDVALRCDPISGHVSLFWYQQALGQGPEFLTYFQNEAQLDKSGLPSDRFFAERPEGSVSTLKIQRTQQEDSAVYLCASSTRGTGASEQFGPGTRLTVT.